These 7 T cell receptor beta chains share one sample of origin, sequenced in a study of shared clonotypes between healthy human individuals. The data were produced by immunoSEQ multiplex PCR, yet TCRdb's version contains in-frame clones alone and is incomplete. The sample shows about 2.1 million clones, over 85% of them seen only once. In the naive CD8 group, cells lacked CD45RO and were positively selected for CCR7, so terminally differentiated effector memory CD45RA+ cells were left out. The sequencing input was naive CD8+ T cells from PBMCs. All receptors derive from a man aged 18 to 29 in good health. Some clones in this sample may be carry-over from other donors' samples.

This clone was counted a single time. This rearrangement joins TRBV27 to TRBJ1-2, with TRBD1 as a possible D gene (5 bases). This CDR3 is 15 amino acids long. The germline gives CDR1 MNHEY, CDR2 SMNVEV (reference sequence). The germline V and J ends were trimmed by 3 bases and 4 bases, with 15 bases remaining between them. CDR3 protein: CASSLVKGRGYGYTF. The DNA of the CDR3 is TGTGCCAGCAGTTTGGTCAAGGGGAGGGGCTATGGCTACACCTTC.

This clone has a handful of counts. The chain is built from TRBV2 and TRBJ1-2; D gene uncertain. Germline assignment: CDR1 SNHLY and CDR2 FYNNEI. The CDR3 runs to 13 residues. Trimming pared 3 bases from V and 7 bases from J, leaving 12 bases between. CDR3 DNA: TGTGCCAGCAGTGACTTTGGACCACTTGGCTACACCTTC. Protein sequence: CASSDFGPLGYTF.

The genes are TRBV5-6 and TRBJ2-5; possibly TRBD1 for D (5 bases). There are 14 residues in the CDR3. From germline, CDR1 is SGHDT and CDR2 YYEEEE. V was clipped by 7 bases and J by 5 bases, with 18 bases between them. In nucleotides, the CDR3 is TGTGCCAGCGCGCCGATAGGGGCGTCTGAGACCCAGTACTTC. It encodes CASAPIGASETQYF.

CDR3 DNA sequence: TGTGCCAGCAGCTTAGAGTCGACTACAAACCACTACGAGCAGTACTTC. It encodes CASSLESTTNHYEQYF. This chain connects TRBV11-1 to TRBJ2-7, with TRBD2 as a possible D gene (5 bases). This CDR3 contains 16 residues. Trimming shortened V by 1 base and J by 3 bases, and 16 bases separated the two germline ends. Germline assignment: CDR1 SGHAT and CDR2 FQDESV (reference sequence).

The rearrangement joins TRBV7-9 to TRBJ1-5; tentatively, D is TRBD1 (5 bases). V was pared by 0 bases and J by 2 bases, with 11 bases between. The CDR3 is 16 amino acids. Germline V gene lookup returns CDR1 SEHNR and CDR2 FQNEAQ (reference sequence). The CDR3 here is CASSLAGVGGNQPQHF. CDR3 coding DNA: TGTGCCAGCAGCTTAGCCGGGGTAGGGGGCAATCAGCCCCAGCATTTT.

V and J are TRBV11-2 and TRBJ2-1; no reliable D call. Looked up from germline, CDR1 is SGHAT and CDR2 is FQNNGV. Between the trimmed V and J ends, which lost 5 bases and 2 bases, there was a span of 16 bases. The CDR3 spans 16 residues. For the CDR3, the DNA is TGTGCCAGCAGCCGGTGGGGTAGCAGCCCCTACAATGAGCAGTTCTTC. As protein: CASSRWGSSPYNEQFF.

The J gene is TRBJ1-3, the V gene TRBV28; D may be TRBD1 (6 bases). Deletions cut 3 bases from V and 4 bases from J, with 16 bases between. The CDR3 extends over 16 amino acids. The V gene's germline CDR1 is MDHEN and CDR2 SYDVKM. In nucleotides, the CDR3 is TGTGCCAGCAGTTTTTTAGGGGGGCTAGGAGGAAACACCATATATTTT. This gives the protein CASSFLGGLGGNTIYF.